One sample yielded the 7 T cell receptor beta chains listed below, sequenced in a study of T cell repertoires in cytomegalovirus infection. Using its own MiXCR run on the reads, TCRdb lists one record per CDR3 protein. The sample contains more than 250,000 distinct CDR3 sequences, 12% to 15% of which appear only once. The specimen sequenced was PBMCs. These receptors originate from a human donor in good health (CMV status not recorded). Some clones in this sample may be carry-over from other donors' samples.

This clonotype was recorded many times. V gene TRBV12-3 or TRBV12-4 combines with J gene TRBJ2-5; TRBD1 agrees at 10 bases. The CDR3 contains 15 residues. J was trimmed by 0 bases and V by 5 bases; bases with no gene match: 3. The CDR3 DNA is TGTGCCAGCAGTACGGACAGGGGGTACCAAGAGACCCAGTACTTC. This gives the protein CASSTDRGYQETQYF.

This chain joins TRBV19 and TRBJ2-1; D perhaps matches TRBD2 (7 bases). V was cut by 6 bases and J by 2 bases, with 20 bases left in between. Germline V gives CDR1 LNHDA, CDR2 SQIVND (reference sequence). This CDR3 has 17 residues. In DNA, the CDR3 is TGTGCCAGTAGGTATTCCTTGGGGGGGGCGACCTACAATGAGCAGTTCTTC. It codes for CASRYSLGGATYNEQFF.

The table lists this clonotype with a few counts. V is TRBV7-2 and J is TRBJ1-1, with a tentative D call TRBD1 (5 bases). The V gene's germline CDR1 is SGHTA and CDR2 FQGNSA. Trimming took off 3 bases at V and 10 bases at J, with 9 bases between the two ends. The CDR3 spans 11 residues. CDR3 nucleotides: TGTGCCAGCAGCTTGTTCGGGGGAGCTTTCTTT. This sequence encodes CASSLFGGAFF.

The chain employs TRBV28 and TRBJ2-2; TRBD2 matches at 10 bases. CDR3 length: 17 amino acids. Germline trimming cut 6 bases from V and 3 bases from J; bases unmatched to any gene: 10. Germline V gene lookup returns CDR1 MDHEN and CDR2 SYDVKM. This CDR3 reads CASRIVGTSVYTGELFF. The CDR3 DNA reads TGTGCCAGCAGGATCGTCGGGACTAGCGTATACACCGGGGAGCTGTTTTTT.

This chain links TRBV19 with TRBJ2-6; maybe TRBD1 (6 bases). V gave up 5 bases and J gave up 3 bases, with 11 bases separating them. The CDR3 is 15 amino acids. Germline CDR1 reads LNHDA; CDR2 reads SQIVND (reference sequence). CDR3 bases: TGTGCCAGTAGTCCGGACAGAAATGGGGCCAACGTCCTGACTTTC. It yields the protein CASSPDRNGANVLTF.

This clonotype occurred many times. This chain joins TRBV7-2 and TRBJ1-5; 8 positions agree with TRBD1. After removal of 5 bases from V and 7 bases from J, the junction contained 7 bases not matched to a gene. The germline CDR1 and CDR2 sequences are SGHTA and FQGNSA. The CDR3 covers 14 residues. The chain's CDR3 is CASSRTGNGQPQHF. CDR3 sequence (DNA): TGTGCCAGCAGCCGGACAGGGAACGGACAGCCCCAGCATTTT. The full variable domain, its missing parts supplied by reference TRBV7-2 and TRBJ1-5, is GAGVSQSPSNKVTEKGKDVELRCDPISGHTALYWYRQSLGQGLEFLIYFQGNSAPDKSGLPSDRFSAERTGGSVSTLTIQRTQQEDSAVYLCASSRTGNGQPQHFGDGTRLSIL.

In its sample, this clonotype was seen many times. The chain's CDR3 is CASSYGGATEQFF. Here the CDR3 DNA reads TGTGCCAGCAGTTATGGGGGAGCGACTGAGCAGTTCTTC. The chain employs TRBV7-3 and TRBJ2-1, with D perhaps assigned TRBD1 or TRBD2 (5 bases each). The CDR3 contains 13 residues. V lost 6 bases to trimming and J lost 9 bases, with 15 bases between them. The germline V gene has CDR1 SGHTA and CDR2 FQGTGA.